The 10 T cell receptor beta chains presented below share a single source sample, sequenced in a study of blood T cell repertoires in COVID-19 (dated by TCRdb to 2020 to 2021). The protocol used for the library was the immunoSEQ multiplex PCR assay. TCRdb mirrors the immuneACCESS table, restricted to in-frame sequences. Some clones are absent from its copies; in checked studies, under half trace to an unresolved V gene, and the reason for the others is unknown. The sample table contains over 150,000 clones; only one count was recorded for 88% of them. Approximately 9% of the sample is held by the ten biggest clonotypes. The source material was PBMCs or T cells enriched from blood (not recorded which). The receptor set was obtained from a woman in her late teens or twenties who had recovered from COVID-19.

The chain links TRBV7-3 to TRBJ2-1; 12 bases are a match to TRBD2. J lost 7 bases, V lost 0 bases, and 1 base had no gene match. The germline gives CDR1 SGHTA, CDR2 FQGTGA. The CDR3 is made up of 15 amino acids. The CDR3 coding sequence is TGTGCCAGCAGCTTAACCGGACTAGCGGGAAATGAGCAGTTCTTC. Translated: CASSLTGLAGNEQFF. Filled out from reference TRBV7-3 and TRBJ2-1, the complete variable domain reads GAGVSQTPSNKVTEKGKYVELRCDPISGHTALYWYRQSLGQGPEFLIYFQGTGAADDSGLPNDRFFAVRPEGSVSTLKIQRTERGDSAVYLCASSLTGLAGNEQFFGPGTRLTVL.

The CDR3 loop is CASSFLGQGRPTEAFF. The CDR3 region has the DNA TGTGCCAGCAGTTTTTTGGGACAGGGGCGACCCACTGAAGCTTTCTTT. The chain uses TRBV28 and TRBJ1-1; 10 positions agree with TRBD1. The junction had 8 bases not matched to a gene; V was cut back by 3 bases and J by 4 bases. Germline values: CDR1 MDHEN, CDR2 SYDVKM. CDR3 length: 16 amino acids.

The chain has TRBV30 and TRBJ1-5, with no clear D. V lost 1 base and J 4 bases, leaving 5 bases between the germline ends. CDR1 is GTSNPN and CDR2 is SVGIG in the germline V gene (reference sequence). The length of the CDR3 is 12 residues. CDR3 sequence: CAWSGGNQPQHF. The CDR3 DNA is TGTGCCTGGAGTGGAGGGAATCAGCCCCAGCATTTT.

This clone was found once. V and J are TRBV4-2 and TRBJ2-3; tentatively, D is TRBD2 (7 bases). CDR3 length: 16 residues. Per germline, CDR1 LGHNA and CDR2 YNFKEQ. Trimming left V 1 base short and J 4 bases short, with 15 bases between. CDR3 sequence (DNA): TGTGCCAGCAGCCAAGCGATCGGGGGGCCGTCAGATACGCAGTATTTT. This sequence encodes CASSQAIGGPSDTQYF.

The V call is TRBV19, the J call TRBJ2-4; tentative D call: TRBD1 (6 bases). Trimming cost V 6 bases and J 9 bases, with 12 bases left between them. Germline V gene sequence: CDR1 LNHDA, CDR2 SQIVND (reference sequence). The CDR3 loop spans 12 amino acids. CDR3 in amino acids: CASRQGPGIQYF. DNA for the CDR3: TGTGCCAGTAGACAGGGTCCGGGCATTCAGTACTTC.

The gene calls are TRBV19 and TRBJ2-6, with 7 bases lining up with TRBD2. The CDR3 runs 17 residues. The V gene's germline CDR1 is LNHDA and CDR2 SQIVND (reference sequence). The V gene end was trimmed by 3 bases and the J gene end by 0 bases; junction bases not matched to a gene: 5. CDR3 DNA sequence: TGTGCCAGTAGTATTGGCGGGGGAAGCTCTGGGGCCAACGTCCTGACTTTC. It translates to CASSIGGGSSGANVLTF.

The chain uses TRBV29-1 and TRBJ1-4; 11 nucleotides line up with TRBD1. V lost 6 bases and J lost 8; bases outside the gene matches: 8. The CDR3 has 14 residues. Germline V gene lookup returns CDR1 SQVTM and CDR2 ANQGSEA. DNA of the CDR3: TGCAGCGTCCGAGGGGGACAGGGGGAAGAAAAACTGTTTTTT. It codes for CSVRGGQGEEKLFF.

V is TRBV7-2 and J is TRBJ2-7, with D possibly TRBD1 on 6 matching bases. The V and J ends lost 5 bases and 5 bases respectively, with 13 bases between them. Germline V lookup: CDR1 SGHTA, CDR2 FQGNSA. The CDR3 is 13 residues long. DNA of the CDR3: TGTGCCAGCAGCCGACAGGTTAACCACGAGCAGTACTTC. Amino acids: CASSRQVNHEQYF.

The rearrangement joins TRBV7-3 to TRBJ1-2, with a possible D match to TRBD1 (6 bases). The CDR3 sequence is 17 residues long. Deletions cut 5 bases from V and 4 bases from J, with 23 bases between. The germline gives CDR1 SGHTA, CDR2 FQGTGA. CDR3 region: CASSPQEDRFSLYGYTF. CDR3 sequence (DNA): TGTGCCAGCAGCCCGCAGGAAGACAGGTTTTCCCTCTATGGCTACACCTTC. Based on the CDR3 plus reference TRBV7-3 and TRBJ1-2, the full variable domain is GAGVSQTPSNKVTEKGKYVELRCDPISGHTALYWYRQSLGQGPEFLIYFQGTGAADDSGLPNDRFFAVRPEGSVSTLKIQRTERGDSAVYLCASSPQEDRFSLYGYTFGSGTRLTVV.

The CDR3 DNA is TGTGCCAGCAGCTTGAGAGGGCTGGTCACTGAAGCTTTCTTT. This codes for CASSLRGLVTEAFF. This chain links TRBV5-6 with TRBJ1-1; D ambiguous. This CDR3 is built from 14 residues. The germline V gene has CDR1 SGHDT and CDR2 YYEEEE. Trimming stripped 1 base from V and 4 bases from J, with 11 bases between.